This T cell receptor beta chain came from a study of blood T cell repertoires in COVID-19. With V trimmed by 4 bases and J by 2 bases, 4 bases remained unmatched. Germline values: CDR1 MDHEN, CDR2 SYDVKM. This CDR3 is 14 amino acids long. The table lists this clone with many counts. The data were produced by immunoSEQ multiplex PCR, yet TCRdb's version contains in-frame clones alone and is incomplete. In the table there are approximately 250,000 clones, 88% of which are singletons. The genes are TRBV28 and TRBJ2-7, with 8 bases that match TRBD1. Sequenced sample: PBMCs or T cells enriched from blood (not recorded which). The origin of this receptor is a woman in her thirties or forties with acute COVID-19. The CDR3 nucleotides are TGTGCCAGCAGTTCTTTGACAGGGGCCTACGAGCAGTACTTC. Translated: CASSSLTGAYEQYF. Full variable domain (remainder filled in from reference TRBV28 and TRBJ2-7): DVKVTQSSRYLVKRTGEKVFLECVQDMDHENMFWYRQDPGLGLRLIYFSYDVKMKEKGDIPEGYSVSREKKERFSLILESASTNQTSMYLCASSSLTGAYEQYFGPGTRLTVT.